The subject of this entry is one T cell receptor beta chain. J was trimmed by 3 bases and V by 2 bases; bases with no gene match: 4. Looked up from germline, CDR1 is SNHLY and CDR2 is FYNNEI. The CDR3 totals 14 residues. In the study's own analysis: Nucleated cell number was recorded as an estimate derived from reference gene primer amplification. Sequencing used immunoSEQ multiplex PCR; TCRdb keeps in-frame clones, though not all of them. The DNA gave D and trimming, while V, J and clone size come from that table. The table lists 120,000 or so clones, 80% to 85% of them singletons. This specimen belongs to a study of blood T cell repertoires in COVID-19. Looking at the study overall: Italy, Spain and the United States were the sources of the convalescent and acute COVID-19 samples. PBMCs, B-cell-depleted T cells, or T cells were the source of the cDNA or gDNA that made up the material.

The TCR was taken from a woman between 25 and 40 years old who had recovered from COVID-19. The sample was peripheral blood. The chain carries TRBV2 and TRBJ2-7; TRBD1 agrees at 7 bases. CDR3 residues: CASSEQGQLYEQYF. The CDR3 DNA sequence: TGTGCCAGCAGTGAACAGGGACAGCTCTACGAGCAGTACTTC.